Following are 5 T cell receptor beta chains from one sample sequenced in a study of T cell repertoires in aging, cancer and after chemotherapy. A mixed TRB-A/B primer pool amplified rearranged TRB by multiplex touch-down PCR. Via MiXCR, TCRdb re-called the multiplex PCR reads, giving one row per CDR3 protein. The sample records roughly 2,000 distinct CDR3 sequences, around 20% being singletons. TCR beta rearrangements were amplified from peripheral blood genomic DNA. Material: blood. These receptor sequences come from a human donor with a solid tumor.

By share, this clonotype ranks as large. The chain has TRBV29-1 and TRBJ1-1; D call uncertain. The germline CDR1 and CDR2 sequences are SQVTM and ANQGSEA. This CDR3 is 15 amino acids long. The V gene lost 6 bases and the J gene lost 1 base, with 18 bases spanning the gap. The CDR3 sequence: CSVTQTPRSNTEAFF. The DNA of the CDR3 is TGCAGCGTAACGCAGACCCCTCGGTCGAACACTGAAGCTTTCTTT.

Sample share makes this clonotype medium-sized. The rearrangement joins TRBV7-9 to TRBJ1-6; tentative D call: TRBD1 (5 bases). Trimming stripped 5 bases from V and 2 bases from J, with 13 bases between. Germline values: CDR1 SEHNR, CDR2 FQNEAQ (reference sequence). CDR3 size: 16 residues. The CDR3 spells CASSLRGNTYNSPLHF. The CDR3 nucleotides read TGTGCCAGCAGCCTAAGGGGAAACACCTATAATTCACCCCTCCACTTT.

This clonotype is categorized as medium-sized. The chain has TRBV7-2 and TRBJ1-5; D gene uncertain. The germline V gene encodes CDR1 SGHTA and CDR2 FQGNSA. The CDR3 runs to 16 residues. The V gene lost 2 bases and the J gene lost 2 bases, with 13 bases spanning the gap. The CDR3 nucleotides are TGTGCCAGCAGCTTATTTGGGAACATCGGCAATCAGCCCCAGCATTTT. This gives the protein CASSLFGNIGNQPQHF.

This clonotype was seen once. The chain uses TRBV9 and TRBJ2-5, with D uncertain. This CDR3 spans 14 amino acids. Trimming removed 0 bases at V and 2 bases at J, with 8 bases between. The germline CDR1 and CDR2 sequences are SGDLS and YYNGEE. CDR3 nucleotides: TGTGCCAGCAGCGTAGGTTGGGGACAAGAGACCCAGTACTTC. This sequence encodes CASSVGWGQETQYF.

V and J are TRBV5-8 and TRBJ2-1; 13 bases are a match to TRBD2. V gave up 0 bases and J gave up 3 bases; unmatched junction bases: 6. The CDR3 sequence is 18 residues long. The germline CDR1 and CDR2 sequences are SGHTS and YDEGEE. This CDR3 reads CASSLVTGLAGLYNEQFF. DNA for the CDR3: TGTGCCAGCAGCTTGGTCACGGGACTAGCGGGACTCTACAATGAGCAGTTCTTC.